Listed below are T cell receptor beta chains from one sample, sequenced in a study of response to subunit inactivated influenza vaccine. TCRdb processed the RT-PCR reads anew with MiXCR; each CDR3 protein has one entry. The table shows hundreds of thousands of distinct CDR3 sequences, with approximately 7.6% occurring only once. Sequenced here: PBMCs from blood, sampled around 25 months after vaccination. These receptors came from a man in his fifties or sixties who received an inactivated influenza vaccine. The CDR3 runs from the conserved cysteine through the conserved F or W. A D gene is named only where the DNA matches it firmly. Where a row states a size, it is once, few, many or the class of an expanded clone; other rows omit it.

. | TRBJ2-1 | TRBD2 | TRBV18 | CASVGAGGRNEQFF | TGTGCCAGTGTCGGAGCCGGGGGGAGGAATGAGCAGTTCTTC
. | TRBJ2-7 | . | TRBV5-6 | CASSDRDSFHEQYF | TGTGCCAGCAGCGACCGGGACTCGTTCCACGAGCAGTACTTC
many | TRBJ1-2 | . | TRBV6-5 | CASSYHGASLGYTF | TGTGCCAGCAGTTACCACGGGGCGTCTCTGGGCTACACCTTC
few | TRBJ2-3 | . | TRBV4-3 | CASSQVASFANTQYF | TGCGCCAGCAGCCAAGTAGCGAGCTTTGCGAATACGCAGTATTTT
. | TRBJ2-1 | . | TRBV2 | CASKEQSDEQFF | TGTGCCAGCAAGGAACAGAGCGATGAGCAGTTCTTC
. | TRBJ2-4 | . | TRBV4-1 | CASNDLAKNIQYF | TGCGCCAGCAACGACCTAGCCAAAAACATTCAGTACTTC
. | TRBJ2-7 | . | TRBV15 | CATSREGAGYEQYF | TGTGCCACCAGCAGAGAGGGGGCAGGCTACGAGCAGTACTTC
. | TRBJ2-7 | . | TRBV7-8 | CASSLLRDGPYEQYF | TGTGCCAGCAGCTTACTCCGGGACGGACCCTACGAGCAGTACTTC
few | TRBJ1-5 | TRBD1 | TRBV30 | CAWSAGQGNQPQHF | TGTGCCTGGAGTGCCGGACAGGGAAATCAGCCCCAGCATTTT
. | TRBJ1-6 | TRBD1 | TRBV5-1 | CASSLGDRENSPLHF | TGCGCCAGCAGCTTGGGGGACAGGGAGAATTCACCCCTCCACTTT
few | TRBJ2-1 | . | TRBV4-2 | CASSPQGRSYNEQFF | TGTGCCAGCAGCCCACAGGGAAGGTCCTACAATGAGCAGTTCTTC
many | TRBJ2-4 | . | TRBV12-3/TRBV12-4 | CASRPKGTLGNIQYF | TGTGCCAGCAGGCCCAAGGGGACACTGGGAAACATTCAGTACTTC
many | TRBJ1-5 | . | TRBV29-1 | CSVVDGINQPQHF | TGCAGCGTTGTGGACGGCATAAATCAGCCCCAGCATTTT
many | TRBJ2-7 | . | TRBV27 | CASSFKQYYEQYF | TGTGCCAGCAGTTTCAAGCAGTACTACGAGCAGTACTTC
. | TRBJ2-2 | . | TRBV6-1 | CASRTQYTGELFF | TGTGCCAGCAGAACACAATACACCGGGGAGCTGTTTTTT
. | TRBJ2-4 | . | TRBV29-1 | CSVEEGAKNIQYF | TGCAGCGTTGAAGAGGGGGCCAAAAACATTCAGTACTTC
few | TRBJ2-7 | TRBD2 | TRBV20-1 | CSASSRALESGRYYEQYF | TGCAGTGCTAGTTCGAGGGCCTTGGAGAGCGGGAGATACTACGAGCAGTACTTC
few | TRBJ1-3 | TRBD1 | TRBV5-5 | CASSLDFRDSRDF | TGTGCCAGCAGCTTGGATTTCCGGGACAGCCGGGATTTT
few | TRBJ2-4 | TRBD2 | TRBV24-1 | CATSDGRGGLAKNIQYF | TGTGCCACCAGTGATGGGCGGGGGGGGTTAGCCAAAAACATTCAGTACTTC
few | TRBJ2-7 | TRBD2 | TRBV2 | CASSPGLALEQYF | TGTGCCAGCAGCCCGGGACTAGCGCTGGAGCAGTACTTC
. | TRBJ2-7 | . | TRBV20-1 | CSARDFREYEQYF | TGCAGTGCTAGGGATTTTAGAGAATACGAGCAGTACTTC
. | TRBJ2-2 | TRBD2 | TRBV12-3/TRBV12-4 | CASSYPSAGVGELFF | TGTGCCAGCAGTTATCCCAGCGCGGGGGTCGGGGAGCTGTTTTTT
. | TRBJ2-5 | . | TRBV24-1 | CATSEPGTSQETQYF | TGTGCCACCAGTGAGCCGGGGACCTCTCAAGAGACCCAGTACTTC
many | TRBJ2-3 | . | TRBV10-3 | CAIRGAISTDTQYF | TGTGCCATCAGGGGAGCCATCTCGACAGATACGCAGTATTTT
. | TRBJ2-6 | . | TRBV28 | CASSPIGAGANVLTF | TGTGCCAGCAGCCCCATCGGGGCTGGGGCCAACGTCCTGACTTTC
few | TRBJ2-1 | TRBD2 | TRBV20-1 | CSARSLAGGSYNEQFF | TGCAGTGCTAGATCCCTAGCGGGAGGGAGTTACAATGAGCAGTTCTTC
. | TRBJ1-5 | . | TRBV29-1 | CSAGGGADQPQHF | TGCAGCGCGGGAGGAGGGGCGGACCAGCCCCAGCATTTT
. | TRBJ1-1 | . | TRBV7-2 | CASSFVGSSEAFF | TGTGCCAGCAGCTTTGTAGGTAGCTCTGAAGCTTTCTTT
many | TRBJ2-5 | . | TRBV7-6 | CASSLGFQGETQYF | TGTGCCAGCAGCTTAGGTTTCCAGGGAGAGACCCAGTACTTC
few | TRBJ2-5 | . | TRBV20-1 | CSAFSPDGIQETQYF | TGCAGTGCTTTTTCCCCGGACGGGATCCAAGAGACCCAGTACTTC
few | TRBJ2-3 | TRBD2 | TRBV10-1 | CATRRGVGTDTQYF | TGCGCCACTCGGCGGGGGGTCGGTACAGATACGCAGTATTTT
. | TRBJ2-5 | . | TRBV11-2 | CASSLGTVNQETQYF | TGTGCCAGCAGCCTGGGCACAGTGAACCAAGAGACCCAGTACTTC
few | TRBJ1-6 | . | TRBV20-1 | CSATGANNSPLHF | TGCAGTGCTACAGGGGCGAATAATTCACCCCTCCACTTT
many | TRBJ2-5 | . | TRBV28 | CASSLTLRQETQYF | TGTGCCAGCAGCCTAACACTTAGACAAGAGACCCAGTACTTC
few | TRBJ2-7 | . | TRBV19 | CASSIQGRGYEQYF | TGTGCCAGTAGTATACAGGGTCGAGGGTACGAGCAGTACTTC
few | TRBJ2-3 | . | TRBV5-1 | CASSLARSYSTDTQYF | TGCGCCAGCAGCTTGGCACGCTCTTATAGCACAGATACGCAGTATTTT
. | TRBJ2-3 | . | TRBV7-2 | CASTASYTDTQYF | TGTGCCAGCACGGCTTCCTACACAGATACGCAGTATTTT
few | TRBJ2-3 | . | TRBV7-8 | CASSPFGGGDTQYF | TGTGCCAGCAGCCCTTTCGGGGGAGGAGATACGCAGTATTTT
few | TRBJ1-5 | . | TRBV4-3 | CASSQDGNSLNQPQHF | TGCGCCAGCAGCCAAGACGGCAATTCCCTAAATCAGCCCCAGCATTTT
few | TRBJ2-1 | TRBD1 | TRBV12-5 | CASGPGTGPYNEQFF | TGTGCTAGTGGTCCCGGGACAGGACCCTACAATGAGCAGTTCTTC
few | TRBJ2-7 | TRBD1 | TRBV29-1 | CSVENTGGPEQYF | TGCAGCGTAGAGAATACAGGGGGCCCCGAGCAGTACTTC
few | TRBJ1-6 | TRBD1 | TRBV6-2/TRBV6-3 | CASSYYQGADSPLHF | TGTGCCAGCAGTTACTATCAGGGGGCAGATTCACCCCTCCACTTT
few | TRBJ2-5 | . | TRBV20-1 | CSAIEGFGETQYF | TGCAGTGCTATAGAGGGTTTTGGGGAGACCCAGTACTTC
many | TRBJ2-1 | . | TRBV5-1 | CASSHRAAGYNEQFF | TGCGCCAGCAGCCACAGAGCGGCTGGCTACAATGAGCAGTTCTTC
many | TRBJ1-1 | TRBD1 | TRBV5-1 | CASSLQGPGNTEAFF | TGCGCCAGCAGCTTACAGGGGCCTGGGAACACTGAAGCTTTCTTT
. | TRBJ2-5 | TRBD1 | TRBV11-3 | CASSLRYDRGQETQYF | TGTGCCAGCAGCTTACGCTATGACAGGGGGCAAGAGACCCAGTACTTC
. | TRBJ2-1 | TRBD2 | TRBV11-3 | CASSLPTGTSGRDEQFF | TGTGCCAGCAGCTTACCAACCGGGACTAGTGGTAGGGATGAGCAGTTCTTC
. | TRBJ1-2 | TRBD1 | TRBV2 | CASRGTGQSYGYTF | TGTGCCAGCCGTGGGACGGGACAGAGCTATGGCTACACCTTC
many | TRBJ2-3 | . | TRBV7-6 | CASSLELFTDTQYF | TGTGCCAGCAGCTTAGAACTTTTCACAGATACGCAGTATTTT
many | TRBJ2-1 | TRBD2 | TRBV5-5 | CASSASGGVYNEQFF | TGTGCCAGCAGCGCTAGCGGGGGAGTGTACAATGAGCAGTTCTTC
few | TRBJ1-6 | TRBD1 | TRBV5-6 | CASSTNRGDSPLHF | TGTGCCAGCAGCACCAACAGGGGGGATTCACCCCTCCACTTT
. | TRBJ2-3 | TRBD2 | TRBV12-3/TRBV12-4 | CASRKAGGRADTQYF | TGTGCCAGCAGGAAAGCGGGAGGAAGGGCAGATACGCAGTATTTT
many | TRBJ2-3 | TRBD2 | TRBV5-1 | CASSLEGGSADTQYF | TGCGCCAGCAGCTTGGAGGGCGGGAGTGCAGATACGCAGTATTTT